This TCR beta chain was retrieved from a study of cytomegalovirus exposure and HLA in healthy donors. Points from the study as a whole: Later analysis indicated greater clonal expansion among HLA-associated TCR beta chains than among equally common other chains. Within an earlier analysis, most TCR beta V segments proved productive either about 87% or about 30% of the time.

This clone was detected a few times. Its target is unknown. The CDR3 has 19 amino acids. With V trimmed by 1 base and J by 0 bases, 8 bases remained unmatched. Germline CDR1 SGHTA, CDR2 FQGNSA. The study ran its PCR with 60 Vbeta and 13 Jbeta primers. Libraries were prepared by immunoSEQ multiplex PCR; TCRdb keeps only in-frame clonotypes and omits some of them. The sample carries about 110,000 clones, 15% recorded once. This chain links TRBV7-2 with TRBJ2-6; 8 bases agree with TRBD1. This clonotype was sampled from a young woman in good health and CMV-seronegative. The specimen was PBMCs. CDR3 sequence: CASSLVGTGPGSGANVLTF. Written as DNA, the CDR3 is TGTGCCAGCAGCTTAGTAGGGACAGGCCCGGGCTCTGGGGCCAACGTCCTGACTTTC.